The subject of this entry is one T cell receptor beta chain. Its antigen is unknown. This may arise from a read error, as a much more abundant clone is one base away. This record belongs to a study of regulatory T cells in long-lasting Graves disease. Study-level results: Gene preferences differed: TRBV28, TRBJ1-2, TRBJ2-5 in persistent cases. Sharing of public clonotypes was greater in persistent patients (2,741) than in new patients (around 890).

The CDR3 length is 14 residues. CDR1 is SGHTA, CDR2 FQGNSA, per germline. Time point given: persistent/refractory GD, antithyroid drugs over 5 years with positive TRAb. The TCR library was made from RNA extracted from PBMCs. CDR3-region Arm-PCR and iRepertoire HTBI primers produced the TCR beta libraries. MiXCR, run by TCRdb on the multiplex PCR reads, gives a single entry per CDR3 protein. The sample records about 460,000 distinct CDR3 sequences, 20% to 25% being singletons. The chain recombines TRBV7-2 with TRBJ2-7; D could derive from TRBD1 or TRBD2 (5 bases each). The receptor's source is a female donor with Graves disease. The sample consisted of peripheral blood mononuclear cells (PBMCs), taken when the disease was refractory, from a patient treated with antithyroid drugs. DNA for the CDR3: TGTGTCAGCAGCCTCCGGGACCACTCCTACGAGCAGTACTTC. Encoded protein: CVSSLRDHSYEQYF.